This T cell receptor beta chain comes out of a study of T cell responses to AZD1222 COVID-19 vaccine. Study-level points and caveats: CD4 TCRs linked to vaccination spanned spike, dominating at 160-218 and 743-854. Donors were largely white British and mainly female; clonal diversity was possibly underestimated. Baseline testing showed seropositivity in only a handful of AZD1222 recipients.

Assay: immunoSEQ multiplex PCR; the TCRdb copy retains only in-frame clones and omits some. The table shows approximately 100,000 clones, with roughly 86% occurring only once. CDR1 and CDR2 from the germline V gene are LGHNA and YNFKEQ. Trimming stripped 3 bases from V and 1 base from J, with 16 bases between. The CDR3 spans 16 residues. As for this clone: What it binds is not known.

The sequencing used peripheral blood, collected on day 0 of MenACWY control vaccination. J is TRBJ2-7 and V is TRBV4-2; perhaps TRBD2 as D (5 bases). The clonotype comes from an adult in good health. The CDR3 bases are TGTGCCAGCAGCCACCTAGGCAGCCGGGGATCCTACGAGCAGTACTTC. It codes for CASSHLGSRGSYEQYF.